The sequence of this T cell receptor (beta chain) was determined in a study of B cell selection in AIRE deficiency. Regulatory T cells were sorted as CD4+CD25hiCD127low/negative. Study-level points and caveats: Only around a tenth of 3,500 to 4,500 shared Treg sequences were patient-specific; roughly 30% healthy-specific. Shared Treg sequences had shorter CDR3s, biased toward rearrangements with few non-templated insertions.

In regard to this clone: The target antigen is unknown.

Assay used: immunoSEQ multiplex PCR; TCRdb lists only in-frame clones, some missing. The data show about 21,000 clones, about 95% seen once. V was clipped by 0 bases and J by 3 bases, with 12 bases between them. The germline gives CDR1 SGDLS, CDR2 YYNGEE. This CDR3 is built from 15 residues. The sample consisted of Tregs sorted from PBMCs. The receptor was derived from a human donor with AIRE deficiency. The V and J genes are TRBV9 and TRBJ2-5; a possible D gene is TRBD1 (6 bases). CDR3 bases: TGTGCCAGCAGCGTAGCCTGGACAGTGGAAGAGACCCAGTACTTC. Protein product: CASSVAWTVEETQYF.